The clone carrying this T cell receptor beta chain was seen only a few times. Its specificity is not known. This entry belongs to a study of regulatory T cells in long-lasting Graves disease. Study-level results: Persistent disease exhibited a predilection for TRBV28, TRBJ1-2 and TRBJ2-5.

Time point of the sample: newly diagnosed GD, antithyroid drugs for less than 3 months. RNA isolated from PBMCs was used to make the TCR library. An endocrinology department located in Xi'an, China, was where the patients came from. Construction of TCR beta libraries relied on iRepertoire HTBI primers and on Arm-PCR targeting CDR3 regions. TCRdb processed the multiplex PCR reads anew with MiXCR; each CDR3 protein has one entry. The profile shows 550,000 to 650,000 distinct CDR3 sequences, roughly 15% of them singletons. Germline lookup yields CDR1 SEHNR and CDR2 FQNEAQ (reference sequence). The CDR3 has 14 amino acids. Deletions cut 2 bases from V and 5 bases from J, with 12 bases between. These data were also reused for a study on T cells in Graves' hyperthyroidism and ophthalmopathy. That work contributes: Expanded thyroid clonotypes (above 0.001) were mostly also found in blood.

The chain uses TRBV7-9 and TRBJ2-5, with D possibly being TRBD1 or TRBD2 (7 bases each). This sample comprised peripheral blood mononuclear cells (PBMCs), obtained at new diagnosis, from a patient treated with antithyroid drugs. This clonotype was obtained from a young man with Graves disease. Written as DNA, the CDR3 is TGTGCCAGCAGCTTATACAGGGGAGGGGAGACCCAGTACTTC. It encodes CASSLYRGGETQYF.